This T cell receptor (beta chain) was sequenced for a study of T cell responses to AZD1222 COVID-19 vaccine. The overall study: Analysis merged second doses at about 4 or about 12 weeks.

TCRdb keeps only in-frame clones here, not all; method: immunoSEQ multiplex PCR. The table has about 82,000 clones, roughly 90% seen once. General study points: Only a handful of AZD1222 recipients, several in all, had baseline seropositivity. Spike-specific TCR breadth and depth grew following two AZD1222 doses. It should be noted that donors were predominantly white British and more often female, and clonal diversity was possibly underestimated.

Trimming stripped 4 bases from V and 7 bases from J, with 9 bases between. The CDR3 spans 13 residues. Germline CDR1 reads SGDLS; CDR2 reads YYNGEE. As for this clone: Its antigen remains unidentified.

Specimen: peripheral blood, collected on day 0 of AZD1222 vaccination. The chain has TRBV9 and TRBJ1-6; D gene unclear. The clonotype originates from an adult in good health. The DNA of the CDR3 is TGTGCCAGCAGCCTAGAGGAGAATTCACCCCTCCACTTT. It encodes CASSLEENSPLHF.